Following are 30 T cell receptor beta chains from one sample sequenced in a study of Ad26.COV2.S vaccination and SARS-CoV-2 variants. The data were produced by immunoSEQ multiplex PCR, yet TCRdb's version contains in-frame clones alone and is incomplete. This table holds roughly 380,000 clones, around 89% found once. Treatment meaning: about 20 received Ad26.COV2.S at low or high dose, single or two shots; roughly five received placebo; per-sample allocation not given. Each sample was drawn 63 days after the first injection (of vaccine or placebo). Here the sequenced sample was peripheral blood, taken in a trial of Ad26.COV2.S vaccine versus placebo. These receptors all stem from a person between 18 and 59 years old who received the Ad26.COV2.S COVID-19 vaccine or a placebo.

The J gene is TRBJ2-5, the V gene TRBV27; TRBD2 agrees at 9 bases. Per germline, CDR1 MNHEY and CDR2 SMNVEV (reference sequence). The V gene end was trimmed by 2 bases and the J gene end by 0 bases; junction bases not matched to a gene: 7. There are 17 residues in the CDR3. The DNA for the CDR3 is TGTGCCAGCAGTTTAACGCCCCAGCGGGGGGACCAAGAGACCCAGTACTTC. Amino acids: CASSLTPQRGDQETQYF.

V gene TRBV6-1 combines with J gene TRBJ2-2, with TRBD2 matching over 9 bases. The V and J ends lost 4 bases and 3 bases, in that order; junction bases with no gene match: 15. This CDR3 spans 19 amino acids. CDR1 and CDR2 from the germline V gene are MNHNS and SASEGT. CDR3 loop: CASSAQLAGGLAYTGELFF. CDR3 DNA: TGTGCCAGCAGTGCCCAATTAGCAGGGGGACTAGCCTACACCGGGGAGCTGTTTTTT.

The chain carries TRBV4-1 and TRBJ1-2; TRBD1 matches at 7 bases. CDR1 and CDR2 from the germline V gene are MGHRA and YSYEKL. This CDR3 comprises 17 residues. J was trimmed by 4 bases and V by 0 bases; bases with no gene match: 11. The CDR3 spells CASSQDGGAGGTYGYTF. CDR3 DNA sequence: TGCGCCAGCAGCCAAGATGGGGGGGCAGGGGGAACCTATGGCTACACCTTC.

In its sample, this clone was seen once. The chain links TRBV13 to TRBJ1-3; D is uncertain. The V and J ends lost 4 bases and 2 bases respectively, with 9 bases between them. The CDR3 is 14 residues long. Germline values: CDR1 PRHDT, CDR2 FYEKMQ (reference sequence). CDR3 in DNA: TGTGCCAGCAGCTCAAGGACGGCTGGAAACACCATATATTTT. This codes for CASSSRTAGNTIYF.

V and J are TRBV19 and TRBJ2-7, with 8 bases matching TRBD1. The CDR3 sequence is 14 residues long. Germline assignment: CDR1 LNHDA and CDR2 SQIVND (reference sequence). Trimming took 3 bases from V and 5 from J; bases not matched to a gene: 6. The CDR3 region is CASSIFQGAHEQYF. The CDR3 region has the DNA TGTGCCAGTAGTATTTTTCAGGGGGCCCACGAGCAGTACTTC. Looking up the rest from reference TRBV19 and TRBJ2-7 gives the full variable domain: DGGITQSPKYLFRKEGQNVTLSCEQNLNHDAMYWYRQDPGQGLRLIYYSQIVNDFQKGDIAEGYSVSREKKESFPLTVTSAQKNPTAFYLCASSIFQGAHEQYFGPGTRLTVT.

The CDR3 DNA is TGTGCCAGCAGCTCCGACAGGGAGGACAATGAGCAGTTCTTC. This codes for CASSSDREDNEQFF. The chain recombines TRBV2 with TRBJ2-1; D may be TRBD1 (7 bases). The V end lost 6 bases, the J end lost 5 bases, and 14 bases lay between the germline ends. CDR3 size: 14 residues. Germline CDR1 and CDR2: SNHLY and FYNNEI.

In nucleotides, the CDR3 is TGTGCCAGCAGTCCCCTAGCGGGGGGGCCAGATACGCAGTATTTT. It translates to CASSPLAGGPDTQYF. This chain links TRBV28 with TRBJ2-3; 12 bases are a match to TRBD2. The germline V gene encodes CDR1 MDHEN and CDR2 SYDVKM. V trimming: 5 bases; J trimming: 4 bases; junction bases outside the gene matches: 4. This CDR3 region has 15 residues.

Points on this clone: At one end the junction does not follow the germline gene, possibly because of a read error. The chain employs TRBV19 and TRBJ2-3, with 15 positions matching TRBD2. The CDR3 totals 14 residues. The V gene's germline CDR1 is LNHDA and CDR2 SQIVND (reference sequence). This CDR3 reads CASTVGTSGGPPHF. CDR3 nucleotide sequence: TGTGCCAGTACCGTAGGGACTAGCGGGGGGCCCCCGCATTTT.

The chain is built from TRBV5-1 and TRBJ2-5; 12 nucleotides line up with TRBD1. V gave up 0 bases and J gave up 5 bases; unmatched junction bases: 2. The germline V gene encodes CDR1 SGHRS and CDR2 YFSETQ. The CDR3 sequence is 15 residues long. CDR3 nucleotides: TGCGCCAGCAGCTTGGCGGGACAGGGGGCCGAGACCCAGTACTTC. It translates to CASSLAGQGAETQYF.

This clone appeared once. V usage is TRBV5-4 and J usage is TRBJ2-5, with TRBD2 identical over 9 bases. The CDR3 runs 15 residues. After removal of 0 bases from V and 2 bases from J, the junction contained 2 bases not matched to a gene. Germline V gene data show CDR1 as SGHNT and CDR2 as YYREEE (reference sequence). The CDR3 DNA reads as TGTGCCAGCAGCTTGGTAGCGGGGGCTCAAGAGACCCAGTACTTC. Protein: CASSLVAGAQETQYF.

The chain couples TRBV3-1 (or the pseudogene TRBV3-2) to TRBJ2-3; 8 nucleotides agree with TRBD2. The J segment lost 1 base and the V segment lost 4 bases, leaving 4 bases of the junction unmatched. This CDR3 contains 15 residues. The germline V gene encodes CDR1 LGHDT and CDR2 YNNKEL (reference sequence). The CDR3, as DNA: TGTGCCAGCAGCCTCAGGCGGGGGGGCACAGATACGCAGTATTTT. Translated, it gives CASSLRRGGTDTQYF.

This clone has a single count. The chain combines TRBV7-9 with TRBJ1-3; D unresolved. V lost 1 base, J lost 3 bases, and 10 bases lay in between. The V gene's germline CDR1 is SEHNR and CDR2 FQNEAQ (reference sequence). This CDR3 region has 15 residues. CDR3 loop: CASSLGGSRGNTIYF. The CDR3 DNA follows: TGTGCCAGCAGCTTAGGGGGTAGTCGTGGAAACACCATATATTTT.

The chain recombines TRBV27 with TRBJ2-6, with 7 positions matching TRBD1. The V and J ends lost 4 bases and 0 bases, in that order; junction bases with no gene match: 6. Germline lookup yields CDR1 MNHEY and CDR2 SMNVEV (reference sequence). The CDR3 spans 17 residues. The CDR3 region is CASSWDRRSSGANVLTF. The CDR3 DNA reads as TGTGCCAGCAGTTGGGACAGACGGAGCTCTGGGGCCAACGTCCTGACTTTC.

For this clone: Germline is not matched at one junction end, which may reflect a read error. The gene calls are TRBV7-3 and TRBJ2-1, with D perhaps being TRBD1 or TRBD2 (7 bases each). Germline CDR1 is SGHTA and CDR2 is FQGTGA. The CDR3 spans 15 residues. In DNA, the CDR3 is TGTGCCAGCAGCTTCTCAGGGGGGGATTACAGTGAGCAGTTCTTC. It translates to CASSFSGGDYSEQFF.

In its sample, this clone is large. This chain joins TRBV6-2 or TRBV6-3 and TRBJ2-1; 9 nucleotides agree with TRBD1. The CDR3 contains 15 residues. The V segment lost 5 bases and the J segment 4 bases; nucleotides outside the gene matches: 6. In germline, CDR1 is MNHEY, CDR2 SVGEGT. Written as DNA, the CDR3 is TGTGCCAGCAGTCCGGGACAGGGCGATTACAATGAGCAGTTCTTC. This translates into CASSPGQGDYNEQFF.

The chain recombines TRBV11-2 with TRBJ1-6, with D perhaps TRBD1 (5 bases). CDR3 size: 16 residues. Trimming removed 4 bases from V and 7 bases from J, with 17 bases in between. Looked up from germline, CDR1 is SGHAT and CDR2 is FQNNGV. CDR3 nucleotide sequence: TGTGCCAGCAGCTCCAGACCCGGGGGGAAGAATTCACCCCTCCACTTT. It yields the protein CASSSRPGGKNSPLHF.

This rearrangement joins TRBV27 to TRBJ2-5; TRBD2 might be the D (5 bases). V lost 5 bases, J lost 5 bases, and 15 bases lay in between. Germline loops: CDR1 MNHEY, CDR2 SMNVEV (reference sequence). The CDR3 length is 14 residues. DNA for the CDR3: TGTGCCAGCAGTCGGCTCCCGCCGGGGGAGACCCAGTACTTC. It codes for CASSRLPPGETQYF.

The V call is TRBV2, the J call TRBJ1-1; a possible D gene is TRBD1 (6 bases). CDR1 and CDR2 (germline): SNHLY, FYNNEI. Trimming cost V 6 bases and J 0 bases, with 8 bases left between them. The CDR3 is 13 amino acids. This CDR3 reads CASSDRLNTEAFF. As DNA, the CDR3 is TGTGCCAGCAGCGACAGGCTGAACACTGAAGCTTTCTTT.

The chain links TRBV6-5 to TRBJ1-2, with 7 bases aligning to TRBD1. Per germline, CDR1 MNHEY and CDR2 SVGAGI. This CDR3 comprises 12 residues. V dropped 5 bases and J dropped 7; count of bases not matched to a gene: 4. CDR3 in DNA: TGTGCCAGCAGTATGACAGGGTTTGGCTACACCTTC. This encodes CASSMTGFGYTF.

This rearrangement joins TRBV5-5 to TRBJ2-5, with D perhaps matching TRBD1 (5 bases). Germline CDR1 reads SGHKS; CDR2 reads YYEKEE (reference sequence). V lost 1 base and J lost 1, with 11 bases in between. The CDR3 has 15 amino acids. CDR3 sequence (DNA): TGTGCCAGCAGCTTGAGCCCAGGGCTCCAAGAGACCCAGTACTTC. Its protein product is CASSLSPGLQETQYF.

This chain links TRBV27 with TRBJ2-7; tentative D call: TRBD2 (6 bases). Between the trimmed V and J ends, which lost 3 bases and 0 bases, there was a span of 9 bases. Germline-derived CDR1 and CDR2 are MNHEY and SMNVEV (reference sequence). The CDR3 runs 14 residues. The CDR3 DNA is TGTGCCAGCAGTTTCATTAGCGGCTCCTACGAGCAGTACTTC. It yields the protein CASSFISGSYEQYF.

The chain has TRBV5-4 and TRBJ2-3; 9 bases map to TRBD2. The trim removed 4 bases at V and 6 bases at J, leaving 6 bases unmatched. This CDR3 is built from 14 residues. In germline, CDR1 is SGHNT, CDR2 YYREEE (reference sequence). The DNA of the CDR3 is TGTGCCAGCAGCATGCGGGGGGGCGTGGATACGCAGTATTTT. Encoded protein: CASSMRGGVDTQYF.

V gene TRBV9 combines with J gene TRBJ2-3; D remains unclear. In germline, CDR1 is SGDLS, CDR2 YYNGEE. V lost 0 bases and J lost 4, with 15 bases in between. The CDR3 sequence is 16 residues long. CDR3 sequence: CASSVAGLWVADTQYF. CDR3 DNA: TGTGCCAGCAGCGTAGCTGGCCTTTGGGTGGCAGATACGCAGTATTTT.

This clone was counted only a few times. The chain has TRBV6-5 and TRBJ1-1; D not certain. The CDR3 runs to 12 residues. CDR1 MNHEY and CDR2 SVGAGI come from the germline V gene. V was clipped by 6 bases and J by 3 bases, with 8 bases between them. CDR3 amino acids: CASSTTYTEAFF. As DNA, the CDR3 is TGTGCCAGCAGCACAACCTACACTGAAGCTTTCTTT.

This sequence joins TRBV4-2 and TRBJ2-7; the match to TRBD2 covers 8 bases. Losses at the gene ends were 1 base for V and 0 bases for J; bases not matched to a gene: 8. Germline V CDR1 and CDR2: LGHNA, YNFKEQ. The CDR3 covers 17 residues. The CDR3 loop reads CASSQVGGGLISYEQYF. CDR3 DNA: TGTGCCAGCAGCCAAGTCGGCGGGGGGCTCATCTCCTACGAGCAGTACTTC.

The chain uses TRBV6-6 and TRBJ1-6, with no clear D. Germline V gene lookup returns CDR1 MNHNY and CDR2 SVGAGI (reference sequence). The CDR3 sequence is 12 residues long. V dropped 8 bases and J dropped 10 bases, with 12 bases sitting between them. CDR3 residues: CASLRAGSPLHF. Here the CDR3 DNA reads TGTGCCAGCTTAAGGGCTGGGTCACCCCTCCACTTT.

V gene TRBV27 combines with J gene TRBJ2-5; the D gene could be TRBD1 or TRBD2 (5 bases each). V lost 5 bases, J lost 5 bases, and 12 bases lay in between. Germline assignment: CDR1 MNHEY and CDR2 SMNVEV (reference sequence). There are 13 residues in the CDR3. This chain's CDR3 is CASSGLGDETQYF. The CDR3 region has the DNA TGTGCCAGCAGTGGGCTAGGGGACGAGACCCAGTACTTC.

The chain combines TRBV19 with TRBJ2-2, with 10 bases aligning to TRBD1. Germline CDR1 and CDR2: LNHDA and SQIVND (reference sequence). Germline trimming cut 4 bases from V and 3 bases from J; bases unmatched to any gene: 5. This CDR3 has 16 residues. For the CDR3, the DNA is TGTGCCAGTAGTACCGGGACAGGGGCTTACACCGGGGAGCTGTTTTTT. Translated: CASSTGTGAYTGELFF.

The genes are TRBV7-2 and TRBJ2-3; TRBD2 matches at 8 bases. From germline, CDR1 is SGHTA and CDR2 FQGNSA. The V segment lost 0 bases and the J segment 3 bases; nucleotides outside the gene matches: 2. CDR3 length: 15 residues. The CDR3 nucleotides are TGTGCCAGCAGCTTAGCGGCTAGCGGGACAGATACGCAGTATTTT. This sequence encodes CASSLAASGTDTQYF.

The chain couples TRBV28 to TRBJ2-3; D is undetermined. V gave up 3 bases and J gave up 4 bases, with 11 bases separating them. CDR3 length equals 14 residues. Germline loops: CDR1 MDHEN, CDR2 SYDVKM. CDR3 in DNA: TGTGCCAGCAGTTTGCCCGCAGGTGCAGATACGCAGTATTTT. Its translation: CASSLPAGADTQYF.